This TCR beta chain derives from a study of cytomegalovirus exposure and HLA in healthy donors. Regarding the study as a whole: Reportedly, cytomegalovirus status was diagnosed with high sensitivity and specificity. TCR beta chains numbering 164 were designated cytomegalovirus-associated.

With respect to this clone: What it recognizes is unknown.

Only in-frame clones appear in the TCRdb table, and some are missing; sequencing was by immunoSEQ multiplex PCR. The profile covers around 140,000 clones, with around 90% appearing a single time and 3.5% to 5.5% taken by the ten largest. This CDR3 spans 15 amino acids. V dropped 5 bases and J dropped 2; count of bases not matched to a gene: 8. CDR1 SEHNR and CDR2 FQNEAQ come from the germline V gene (reference sequence). A roughly 130-subject validation cohort, separate from the roughly 670-subject first cohort, supplied the donors. V usage is TRBV7-9 and J usage is TRBJ1-1, with TRBD1 matching 7 bases. The sequence derives from a man aged 18 to 30 in good health and CMV-seropositive. Sequencing used PBMCs. The CDR3 protein is CASSDQTGINTEAFF. CDR3 coding DNA: TGTGCCAGCAGCGACCAGACAGGGATCAACACTGAAGCTTTCTTT.